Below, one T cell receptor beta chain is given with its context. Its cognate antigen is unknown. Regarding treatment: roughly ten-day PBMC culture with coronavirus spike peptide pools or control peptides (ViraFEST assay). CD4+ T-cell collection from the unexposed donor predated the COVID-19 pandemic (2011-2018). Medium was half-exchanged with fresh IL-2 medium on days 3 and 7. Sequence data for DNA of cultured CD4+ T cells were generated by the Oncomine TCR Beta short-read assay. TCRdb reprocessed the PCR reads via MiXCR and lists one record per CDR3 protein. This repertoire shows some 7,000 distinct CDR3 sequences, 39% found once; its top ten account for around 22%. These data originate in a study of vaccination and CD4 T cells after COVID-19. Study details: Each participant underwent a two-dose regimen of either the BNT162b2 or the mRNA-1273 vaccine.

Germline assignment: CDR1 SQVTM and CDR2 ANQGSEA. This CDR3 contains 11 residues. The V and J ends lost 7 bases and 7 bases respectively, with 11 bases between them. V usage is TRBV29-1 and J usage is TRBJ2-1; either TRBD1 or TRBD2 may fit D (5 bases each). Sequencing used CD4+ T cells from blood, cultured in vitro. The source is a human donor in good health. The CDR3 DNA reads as TGCAGCGGGGGGATAGCGAATGAGCAGTTCTTC. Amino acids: CSGGIANEQFF.